This T cell receptor (beta chain) was sequenced for a study of blood T cells in healthy people across ages. V gave up 5 bases and J gave up 4 bases; unmatched junction bases: 4. CDR1 is MNHEY, CDR2 SVGEGT, per germline. The CDR3 extends over 13 amino acids. Combining a sample-barcoded 5' primer with a J-beta primer mix, a second PCR ran for roughly 7 to 11 cycles. TCRdb reprocessed the 5' RACE reads via MiXCR and lists one record per CDR3 protein. The repertoire holds 800,000 to 950,000 distinct CDR3 sequences, around 36% seen once, with 10% to 15% in the top ten. The material sequenced was blood. The clonotype was recovered from a man aged 18 to 30 in good health. This chain uses TRBV6-2 or TRBV6-3 with TRBJ2-5; TRBD2 matches 7 bases. The DNA for the CDR3 is TGTGCCAGCAGTGATGAGCGGGGAGAGACCCAGTACTTC. This translates into CASSDERGETQYF.